The rows below give T cell receptor beta chains drawn from one sample of a study of long-term antiretroviral therapy in people with HIV. Assay: immunoSEQ multiplex PCR; the TCRdb copy retains only in-frame clones and omits some. The table includes 26,000 or so clones, approximately 78% detected once. Here the sequenced sample was unsorted PBMCs, taken 1.5 years before starting antiretroviral therapy. The receptors here all came from a man between 18 and 35 years old with HIV. Each CDR3 is given with its conserved first and last residue. The D gene is left open where the match is weak. Rows may omit the clone size; those that give it use once, few, many or a size class.

V gene	J gene	D gene	clone size	CDR3 protein	CDR3 DNA
TRBV11-2	TRBJ2-5	-	once	CASSSPRVTQYF	TGTGCCAGCAGCTCCCCCCGGGTGACCCAGTACTTC
TRBV7-3	TRBJ2-3	-	-	CASSLSAGSTDTQYF	TGTGCCAGCAGCTTAAGCGCGGGATCGACAGATACGCAGTATTTT
TRBV7-8	TRBJ1-4	TRBD1	-	CASSLADRGESKLFF	TGTGCCAGCAGCTTAGCGGACAGGGGAGAATCAAAACTGTTTTTT
TRBV5-6	TRBJ1-1	-	-	CASSAPGFTEAFF	TGTGCCAGCAGCGCGCCAGGGTTCACTGAAGCTTTCTTT
TRBV7-9	TRBJ1-4	-	-	CASSPHRRQSEKLFF	TGTGCCAGCAGCCCGCACAGAAGGCAGAGTGAAAAACTGTTTTTT
TRBV15	TRBJ2-7	-	-	CATSRDARLGRYF	TGTGCCACCAGCAGAGATGCCCGACTGGGTCGGTACTTC
TRBV2	TRBJ2-7	-	once	CASSESQRGEQYF	TGTGCCAGCAGTGAATCCCAAAGGGGCGAGCAGTACTTC
TRBV20-1	TRBJ2-1	-	-	CSQGLGNEQFF	TGCAGTCAGGGGTTGGGCAATGAGCAGTTCTTC
TRBV6-7	TRBJ2-7	-	-	CASPTGVPSYEQYF	TGTGCCAGCCCCACGGGGGTCCCCTCCTACGAGCAGTACTTC
TRBV27	TRBJ1-5	-	few	CASSFFGSPQHF	TGTGCCAGCAGTTTCTTTGGGTCACCCCAGCATTTT
TRBV10-1	TRBJ2-1	TRBD2	-	CASRPGLAGGPDEQFF	TGCGCCAGCAGACCGGGACTAGCGGGAGGGCCAGATGAGCAGTTCTTC
TRBV6-6	TRBJ2-5	-	-	CASSQPSRGPETQYF	TGTGCCAGCAGCCAGCCCTCCCGCGGACCAGAGACCCAGTACTTC
TRBV19	TRBJ1-1	TRBD1	-	CASNDRESTEAFF	TGTGCCAGTAATGACAGGGAGAGCACTGAAGCTTTCTTT
TRBV12-5	TRBJ1-5	-	-	CASGFMGVGSQPQHF	TGTGCTAGTGGTTTTATGGGGGTAGGTTCTCAGCCCCAGCATTTT
TRBV7-8	TRBJ2-5	TRBD1	-	CASSHTNQGAGETQYF	TGTGCCAGCAGCCATACCAATCAGGGGGCGGGGGAGACCCAGTACTTC
TRBV18	TRBJ2-6	TRBD1	once	CASSQDRGIAVLTF	TGTGCCAGCTCGCAGGACAGGGGGATTGCCGTCCTGACTTTC
TRBV2	TRBJ2-3	-	-	CASRGDGLRTQYF	TGTGCCAGCAGGGGTGACGGGTTGCGGACGCAGTATTTT
TRBV29-1	TRBJ2-1	-	-	CSVRTISSYNEQFF	TGCAGCGTTAGGACTATCAGCTCCTACAATGAGCAGTTCTTC
TRBV2	TRBJ2-7	-	-	CASKFSYEQYF	TGTGCCAGCAAATTTTCCTACGAGCAGTACTTC
TRBV10-3	TRBJ1-5	-	-	CAISEGLYNQPQHF	TGTGCCATCAGTGAAGGATTGTACAATCAGCCCCAGCATTTT
TRBV30	TRBJ2-7	-	few	CAWTESSYEQYF	TGTGCCTGGACGGAGAGCTCCTACGAGCAGTACTTC
TRBV6-6	TRBJ2-7	-	-	CASSYPARPGEQYF	TGTGCCAGCAGTTACCCCGCCAGGCCGGGCGAGCAGTACTTC
TRBV7-8	TRBJ1-2	-	-	CASSWGTYSGYTF	TGTGCCAGCAGCTGGGGCACCTACTCTGGCTACACCTTC
TRBV6-7	TRBJ1-5	-	-	CASTPPGPHSGNQPQHF	TGTGCCAGCACCCCACCGGGGCCCCACTCTGGCAATCAGCCCCAGCATTTT
TRBV6-6	TRBJ1-1	-	-	CASKETEAFF	TGTGCCAGCAAGGAGACTGAAGCTTTCTTT
TRBV25-1	TRBJ2-1	-	-	CASSRQGRGPNEQFF	TGTGCCAGCAGTCGACAGGGGAGGGGACCCAATGAGCAGTTCTTC
TRBV7-9	TRBJ1-2	TRBD1	-	CASSTRDRAVRLLYGYTF	TGTGCCAGCAGCACCCGCGACAGGGCTGTCCGACTCCTCTATGGCTACACCTTC
TRBV30	TRBJ1-2	TRBD1	-	CAWSETGDGGYTF	TGTGCCTGGAGTGAGACAGGGGACGGTGGCTACACCTTC
TRBV7-8	TRBJ2-5	TRBD2	-	CASSLAHPPGLAGVDETQYF	TGTGCCAGCAGCTTAGCGCACCCCCCGGGACTAGCGGGAGTAGATGAGACCCAGTACTTC
TRBV4-1	TRBJ2-2	-	-	CASNLGVGELFF	TGCGCCAGCAATTTGGGCGTCGGGGAGCTGTTTTTT
TRBV10-1	TRBJ2-2	TRBD2	-	CASSSPWGGRAGGELFF	TGCGCCAGCAGTTCCCCTTGGGGCGGGAGGGCCGGCGGGGAGCTGTTTTTT
TRBV6-1	TRBJ1-5	-	-	CASSERQLLISNQPQHF	TGTGCCAGCAGTGAAAGACAGCTACTTATTAGCAATCAGCCCCAGCATTTT